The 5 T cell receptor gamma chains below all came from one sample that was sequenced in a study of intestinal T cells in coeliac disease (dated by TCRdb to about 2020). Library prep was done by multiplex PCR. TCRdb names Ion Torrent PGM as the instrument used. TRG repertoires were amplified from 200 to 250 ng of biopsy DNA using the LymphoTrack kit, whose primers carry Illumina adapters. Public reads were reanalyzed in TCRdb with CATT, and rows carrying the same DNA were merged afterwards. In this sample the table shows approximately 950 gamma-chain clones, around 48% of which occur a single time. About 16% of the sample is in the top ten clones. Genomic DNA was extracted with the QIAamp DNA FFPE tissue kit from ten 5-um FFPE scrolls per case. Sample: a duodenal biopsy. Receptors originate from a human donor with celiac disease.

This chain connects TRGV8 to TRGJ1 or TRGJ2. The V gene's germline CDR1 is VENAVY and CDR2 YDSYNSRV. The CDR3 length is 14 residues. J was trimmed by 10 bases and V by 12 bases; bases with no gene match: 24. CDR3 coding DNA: TGTGCCCACCCTGGGATAAAGATAGGTCGGAAGAAACTCTTT. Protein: CAHPGIKIGRKKLF.

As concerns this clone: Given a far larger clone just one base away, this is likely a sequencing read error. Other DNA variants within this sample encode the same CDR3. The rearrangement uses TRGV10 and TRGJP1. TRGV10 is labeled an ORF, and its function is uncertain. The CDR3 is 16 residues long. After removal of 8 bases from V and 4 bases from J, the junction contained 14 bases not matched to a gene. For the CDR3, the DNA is TGTGCTGCGTGGGACTATGGGCACTTCACTGGTTGGTTCAAGATATTT. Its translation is CAAWDYGHFTGWFKIF.

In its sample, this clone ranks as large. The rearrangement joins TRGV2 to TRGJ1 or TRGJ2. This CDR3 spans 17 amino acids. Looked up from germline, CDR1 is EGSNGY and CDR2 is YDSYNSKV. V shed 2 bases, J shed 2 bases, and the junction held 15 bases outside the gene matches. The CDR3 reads CATWDDVAPPDYYKKLF. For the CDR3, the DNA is TGTGCCACCTGGGACGACGTGGCCCCCCCTGATTATTATAAGAAACTCTTT.

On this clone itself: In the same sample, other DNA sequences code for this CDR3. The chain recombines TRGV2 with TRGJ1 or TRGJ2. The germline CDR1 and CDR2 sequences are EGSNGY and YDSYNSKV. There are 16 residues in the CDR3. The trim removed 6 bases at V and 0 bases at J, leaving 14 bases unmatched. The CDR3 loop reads CATWHAGTRNYYKKLF. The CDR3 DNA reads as TGTGCCACCTGGCACGCGGGCACCAGGAATTATTATAAGAAACTCTTT.

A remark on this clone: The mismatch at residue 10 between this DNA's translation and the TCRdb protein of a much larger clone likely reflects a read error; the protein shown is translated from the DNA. CDR3 in DNA: TGTGCCTGCTGGACACCTTTTTATTATAGGAAACTCTTT. It specifies CACWTPFYYRKLF. J is TRGJ1 or TRGJ2 and V is TRGV11. TRGV11 qualifies as an ORF whose function is uncertain. This CDR3 is 13 amino acids long.